The following is a T cell receptor (beta chain) sequence with its context. The method was immunoSEQ multiplex PCR; TCRdb's version includes in-frame clones alone and lacks a portion of them. The sample shows roughly 28,000 clones, roughly 90% of them seen only once. This entry is derived from a study of OX40 agonist ivuxolimab in advanced cancers. Germline V gene lookup returns CDR1 SGHTA and CDR2 FQGNSA. This CDR3 region has 13 residues. V was cut by 1 base and J by 8 bases, with 8 bases left in between. The sequence derives from an adult with an advanced solid tumor such as melanoma, head and neck, liver or kidney cancer. This chain joins TRBV7-2 and TRBJ1-4; D gene unclear. This specimen consisted of CD4+ or CD8+ T cells sorted from blood, obtained in a trial of the OX40 agonist ivuxolimab. This chain's CDR3 is CASSLGRVEKLFF. CDR3 DNA sequence: TGTGCCAGCAGCTTAGGACGGGTGGAAAAACTGTTTTTT.